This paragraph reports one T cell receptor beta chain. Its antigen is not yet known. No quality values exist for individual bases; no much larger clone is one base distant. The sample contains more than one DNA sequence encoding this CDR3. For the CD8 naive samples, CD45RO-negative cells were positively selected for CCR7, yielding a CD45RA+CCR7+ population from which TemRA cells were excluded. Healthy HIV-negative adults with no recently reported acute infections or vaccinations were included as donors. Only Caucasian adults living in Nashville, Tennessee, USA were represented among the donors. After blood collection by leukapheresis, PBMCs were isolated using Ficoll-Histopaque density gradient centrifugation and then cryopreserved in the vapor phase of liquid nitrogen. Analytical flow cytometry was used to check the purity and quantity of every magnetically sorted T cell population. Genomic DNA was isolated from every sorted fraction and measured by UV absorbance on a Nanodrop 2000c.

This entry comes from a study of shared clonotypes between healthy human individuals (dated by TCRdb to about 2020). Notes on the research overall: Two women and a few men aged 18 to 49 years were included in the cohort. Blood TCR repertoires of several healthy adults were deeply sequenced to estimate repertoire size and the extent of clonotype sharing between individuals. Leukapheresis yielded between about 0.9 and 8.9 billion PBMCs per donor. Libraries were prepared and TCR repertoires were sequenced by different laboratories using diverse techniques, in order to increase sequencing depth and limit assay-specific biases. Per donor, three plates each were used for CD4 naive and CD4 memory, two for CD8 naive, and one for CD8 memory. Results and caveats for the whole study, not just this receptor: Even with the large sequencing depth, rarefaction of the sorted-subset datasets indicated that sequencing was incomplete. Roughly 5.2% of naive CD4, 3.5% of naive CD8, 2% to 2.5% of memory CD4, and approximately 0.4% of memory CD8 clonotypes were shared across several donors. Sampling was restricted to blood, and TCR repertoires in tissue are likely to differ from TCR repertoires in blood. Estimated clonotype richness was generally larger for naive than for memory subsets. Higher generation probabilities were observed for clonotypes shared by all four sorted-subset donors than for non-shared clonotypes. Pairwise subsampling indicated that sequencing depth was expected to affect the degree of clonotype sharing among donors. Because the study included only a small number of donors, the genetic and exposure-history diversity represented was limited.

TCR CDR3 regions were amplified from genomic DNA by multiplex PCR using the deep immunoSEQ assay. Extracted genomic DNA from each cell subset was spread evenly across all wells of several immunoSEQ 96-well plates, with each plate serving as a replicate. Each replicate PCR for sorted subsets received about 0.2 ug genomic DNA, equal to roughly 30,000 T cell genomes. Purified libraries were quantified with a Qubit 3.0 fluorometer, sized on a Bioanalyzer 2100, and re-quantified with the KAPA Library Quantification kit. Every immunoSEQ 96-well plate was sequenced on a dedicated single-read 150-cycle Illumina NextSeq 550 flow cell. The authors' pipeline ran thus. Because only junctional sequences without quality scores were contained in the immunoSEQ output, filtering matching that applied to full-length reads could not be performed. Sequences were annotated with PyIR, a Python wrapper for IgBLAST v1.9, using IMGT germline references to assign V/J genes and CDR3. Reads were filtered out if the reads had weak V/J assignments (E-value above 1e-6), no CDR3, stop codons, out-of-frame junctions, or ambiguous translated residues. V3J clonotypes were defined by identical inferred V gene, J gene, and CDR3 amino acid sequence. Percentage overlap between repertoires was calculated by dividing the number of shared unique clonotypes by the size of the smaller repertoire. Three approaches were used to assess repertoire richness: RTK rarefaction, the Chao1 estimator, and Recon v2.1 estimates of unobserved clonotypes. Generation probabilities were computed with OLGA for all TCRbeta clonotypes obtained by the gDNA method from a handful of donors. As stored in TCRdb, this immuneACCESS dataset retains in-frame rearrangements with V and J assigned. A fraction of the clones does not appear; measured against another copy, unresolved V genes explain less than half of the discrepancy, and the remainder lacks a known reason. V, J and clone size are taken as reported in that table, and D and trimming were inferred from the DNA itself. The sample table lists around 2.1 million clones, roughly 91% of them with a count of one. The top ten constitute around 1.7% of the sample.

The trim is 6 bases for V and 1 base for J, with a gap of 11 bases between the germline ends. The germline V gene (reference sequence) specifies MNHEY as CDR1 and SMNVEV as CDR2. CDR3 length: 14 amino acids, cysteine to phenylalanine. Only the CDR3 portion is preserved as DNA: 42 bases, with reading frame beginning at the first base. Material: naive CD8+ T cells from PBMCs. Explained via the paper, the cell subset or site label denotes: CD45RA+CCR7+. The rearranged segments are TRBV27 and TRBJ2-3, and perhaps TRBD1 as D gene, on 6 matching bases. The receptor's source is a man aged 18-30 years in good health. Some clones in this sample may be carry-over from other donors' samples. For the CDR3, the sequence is CASSLGGGTDTQYF. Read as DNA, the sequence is TGTGCCAGCAGCTTAGGGGGAGGCACAGATACGCAGTATTTT.